This entry concerns a single T cell receptor beta chain. CDR1 and CDR2 from the germline V gene are SGDLS and YYNGEE. This CDR3 is 18 amino acids long. The V and J ends lost 4 bases and 4 bases, in that order; junction bases with no gene match: 17. This specimen comes from a study of blood T cell repertoires in COVID-19. Using immunoSEQ multiplex PCR, the repertoire was profiled, and TCRdb retains in-frame clones only, with some absent. This repertoire shows roughly 250,000 clones, roughly nine tenths found once; its top ten account for over 2%. The clonotype originates from a woman aged 18-29 years who had recovered from COVID-19. Sequenced material: PBMCs or T cells enriched from blood (not recorded which). The chain recombines TRBV9 with TRBJ1-2; 9 bases align to TRBD1. The CDR3 region is CASSPIPPGTGYGYGYTF. The CDR3 DNA is TGTGCCAGCAGCCCTATCCCCCCTGGGACAGGGTACGGCTATGGCTACACCTTC.